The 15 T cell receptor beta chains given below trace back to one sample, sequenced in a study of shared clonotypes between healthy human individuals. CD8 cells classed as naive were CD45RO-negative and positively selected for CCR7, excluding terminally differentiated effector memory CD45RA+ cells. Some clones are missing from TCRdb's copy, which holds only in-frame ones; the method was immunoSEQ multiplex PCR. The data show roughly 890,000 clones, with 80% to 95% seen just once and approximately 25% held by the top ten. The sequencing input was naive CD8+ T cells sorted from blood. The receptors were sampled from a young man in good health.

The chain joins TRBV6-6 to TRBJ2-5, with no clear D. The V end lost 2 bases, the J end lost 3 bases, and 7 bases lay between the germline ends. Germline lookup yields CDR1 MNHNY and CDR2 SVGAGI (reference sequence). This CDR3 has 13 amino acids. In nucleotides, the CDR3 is TGTGCCAGCAGTTACGTTGGGGAAGAGACCCAGTACTTC. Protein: CASSYVGEETQYF.

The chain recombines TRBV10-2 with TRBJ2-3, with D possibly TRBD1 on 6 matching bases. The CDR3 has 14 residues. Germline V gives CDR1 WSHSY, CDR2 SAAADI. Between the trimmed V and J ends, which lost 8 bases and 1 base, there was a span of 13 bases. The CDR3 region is CASSGQPRTDTQYF. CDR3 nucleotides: TGCGCCAGCTCCGGACAGCCCCGCACAGATACGCAGTATTTT.

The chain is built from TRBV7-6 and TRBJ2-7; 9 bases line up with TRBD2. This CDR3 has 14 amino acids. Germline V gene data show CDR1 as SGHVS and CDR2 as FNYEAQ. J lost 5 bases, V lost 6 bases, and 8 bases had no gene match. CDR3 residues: CASSRIAGVDEQYF. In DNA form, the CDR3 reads TGTGCCAGCAGTCGAATAGCGGGAGTAGACGAGCAGTACTTC.

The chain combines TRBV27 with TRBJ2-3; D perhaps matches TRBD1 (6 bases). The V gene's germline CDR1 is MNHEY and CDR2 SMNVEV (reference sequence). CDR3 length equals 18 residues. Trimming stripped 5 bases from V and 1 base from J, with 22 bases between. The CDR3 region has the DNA TGTGCCAGCAGTAGACCCAACAGGGTGCCCCGCGGCACAGATACGCAGTATTTT. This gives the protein CASSRPNRVPRGTDTQYF.

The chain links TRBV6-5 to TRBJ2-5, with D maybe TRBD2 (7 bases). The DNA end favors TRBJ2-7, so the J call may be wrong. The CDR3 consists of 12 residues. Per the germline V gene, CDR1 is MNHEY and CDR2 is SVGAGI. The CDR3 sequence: CASRGARYEQYF. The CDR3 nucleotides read TGTGCCAGCCGGGGGGCGCGTTACGAGCAGTACTTC.

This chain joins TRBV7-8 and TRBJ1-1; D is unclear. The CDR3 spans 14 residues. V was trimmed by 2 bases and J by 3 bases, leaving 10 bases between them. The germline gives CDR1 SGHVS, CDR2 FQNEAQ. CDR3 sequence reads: CASSLRHSDTEAFF. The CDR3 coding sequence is TGTGCCAGCAGCTTAAGACATTCGGACACTGAAGCTTTCTTT. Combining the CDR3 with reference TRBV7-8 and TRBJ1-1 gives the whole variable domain GAGVSQSPRYKVAKRGQDVALRCDPISGHVSLFWYQQALGQGPEFLTYFQNEAQLDKSGLPSDRFFAERPEGSVSTLKIQRTQQEDSAVYLCASSLRHSDTEAFFGQGTRLTVV.

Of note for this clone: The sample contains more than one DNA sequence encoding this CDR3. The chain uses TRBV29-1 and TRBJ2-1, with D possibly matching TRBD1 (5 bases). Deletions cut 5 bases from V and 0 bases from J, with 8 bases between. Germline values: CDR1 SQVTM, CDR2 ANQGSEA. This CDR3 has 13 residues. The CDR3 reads CSVTGSSYNEQFF. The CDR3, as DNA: TGCAGCGTTACAGGAAGCTCCTACAATGAGCAGTTCTTC.

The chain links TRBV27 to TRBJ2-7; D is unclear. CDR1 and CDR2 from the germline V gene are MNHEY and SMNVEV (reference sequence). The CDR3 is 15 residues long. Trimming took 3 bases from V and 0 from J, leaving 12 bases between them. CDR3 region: CASSLKPPGSYEQYF. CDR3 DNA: TGTGCCAGCAGTTTGAAGCCCCCTGGCTCCTACGAGCAGTACTTC.

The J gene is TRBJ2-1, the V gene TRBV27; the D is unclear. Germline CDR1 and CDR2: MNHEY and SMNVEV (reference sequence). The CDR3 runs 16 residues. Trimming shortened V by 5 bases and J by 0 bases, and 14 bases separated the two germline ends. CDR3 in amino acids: CASSPPPASSYNEQFF. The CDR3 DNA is TGTGCCAGCAGTCCTCCTCCAGCTAGCTCCTACAATGAGCAGTTCTTC.

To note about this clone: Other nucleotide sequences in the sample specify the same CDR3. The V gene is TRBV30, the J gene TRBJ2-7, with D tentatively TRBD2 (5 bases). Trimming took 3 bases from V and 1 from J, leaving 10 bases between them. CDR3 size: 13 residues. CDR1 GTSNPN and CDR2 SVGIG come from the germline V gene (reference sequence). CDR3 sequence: CAWSPGNSYEQYF. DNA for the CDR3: TGTGCCTGGAGCCCGGGGAATTCCTACGAGCAGTACTTC.

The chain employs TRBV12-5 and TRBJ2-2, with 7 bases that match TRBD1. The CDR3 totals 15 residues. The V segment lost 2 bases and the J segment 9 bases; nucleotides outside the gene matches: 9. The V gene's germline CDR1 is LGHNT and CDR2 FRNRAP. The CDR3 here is CASGLFKTGERELFF. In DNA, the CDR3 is TGTGCTAGTGGTTTGTTCAAAACAGGGGAGCGGGAGCTGTTTTTT. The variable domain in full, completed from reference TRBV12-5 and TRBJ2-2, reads DARVTQTPRHKVTEMGQEVTMRCQPILGHNTVFWYRQTMMQGLELLAYFRNRAPLDDSGMPKDRFSAEMPDATLATLKIQPSEPRDSAVYFCASGLFKTGERELFFGEGSRLTVL.

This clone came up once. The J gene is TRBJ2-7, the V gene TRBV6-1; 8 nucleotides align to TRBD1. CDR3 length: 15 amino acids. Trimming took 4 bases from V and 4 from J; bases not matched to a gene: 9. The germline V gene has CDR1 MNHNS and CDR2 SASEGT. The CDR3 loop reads CASSAPGTGRYEQYF. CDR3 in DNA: TGTGCCAGCAGTGCCCCCGGGACAGGAAGATACGAGCAGTACTTC.

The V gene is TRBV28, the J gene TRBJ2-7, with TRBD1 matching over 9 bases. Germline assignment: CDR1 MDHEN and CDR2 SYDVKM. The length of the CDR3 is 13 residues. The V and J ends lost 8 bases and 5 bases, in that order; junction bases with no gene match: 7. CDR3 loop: CASGGQGMNEQYF. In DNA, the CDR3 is TGTGCCAGCGGGGGACAGGGAATGAACGAGCAGTACTTC.

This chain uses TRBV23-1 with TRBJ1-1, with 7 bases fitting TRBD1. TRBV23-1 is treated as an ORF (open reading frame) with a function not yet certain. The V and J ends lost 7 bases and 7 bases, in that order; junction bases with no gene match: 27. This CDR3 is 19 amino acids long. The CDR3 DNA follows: TGCGCCAGCACCCAAGGGGGCAGCAGGACCGCAGGGAGGTGGGTTGAAGCTTTCTTT. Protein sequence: CASTQGGSRTAGRWVEAFF.

The DNA for the CDR3 is TGTGCCAGCAGCGCACTATCCACCGGGGAGCTGTTTTTT. Translated: CASSALSTGELFF. V gene TRBV14 combines with J gene TRBJ2-2; D not certain. The CDR3 length is 13 residues. The V end lost 5 bases, the J end lost 4 bases, and 8 bases lay between the germline ends. The germline gives CDR1 SGHDN, CDR2 FVKESK.